This is a list of T cell receptor beta chains from one sample in a study of blood T cells in healthy people across ages. TCRdb reprocessed the 5' RACE reads via MiXCR and lists one record per CDR3 protein. The sample includes more than 1,400,000 distinct CDR3 sequences, roughly 40% of them seen just once. The sequenced sample consisted of blood. These receptor sequences come from a woman aged 18 to 35 in good health. Each CDR3 is given with its conserved first and last residue. The D gene is left open where the match is weak. Clone size is not always given. Where it is, it says once, few, many or a class for expanded clones.

CDR3	DNA	D	size	V	J
CASSWSGGRTDTQYF	TGTGCCAGCAGCTGGTCGGGGGGGCGAACAGATACGCAGTATTTT	TRBD2	-	TRBV7-3	TRBJ2-3
CASIWSGTPSSYEQYF	TGTGCCAGCATTTGGAGTGGGACTCCCAGCTCCTACGAGCAGTACTTC	-	few	TRBV12-3/TRBV12-4	TRBJ2-7
CASSIVTGGSKNIQYF	TGTGCCAGTAGTATAGTAACAGGGGGCTCAAAAAACATTCAGTACTTC	TRBD1	-	TRBV19	TRBJ2-4
CASSLEAWGHENLYEQYF	TGTGCCAGCAGTTTGGAGGCGTGGGGTCACGAGAATCTTTACGAGCAGTACTTC	-	few	TRBV12-3/TRBV12-4	TRBJ2-7
CASSPREGRGYTF	TGTGCCAGCAGCCCACGGGAGGGGCGTGGCTACACCTTC	-	few	TRBV3-1	TRBJ1-2
CASSQQGARGGDTEAFF	TGTGCCAGCAGCCAACAGGGGGCGCGAGGTGGGGACACTGAAGCTTTCTTT	TRBD1	-	TRBV11-2	TRBJ1-1
CSAMDEKSSYNSPLHF	TGCAGTGCTATGGACGAAAAGAGCTCCTATAATTCACCCCTCCACTTT	-	few	TRBV20-1	TRBJ1-6
CSVQESSYNEQFF	TGCAGCGTTCAGGAGAGCTCCTACAATGAGCAGTTCTTC	-	-	TRBV29-1	TRBJ2-1
CSARARGGVTDTQYF	TGCAGTGCTAGAGCGAGGGGCGGGGTCACAGATACGCAGTATTTT	-	-	TRBV20-1	TRBJ2-3
CASRRAVRETQYF	TGTGCCAGCAGACGGGCGGTTAGGGAGACCCAGTACTTC	-	-	TRBV3-1	TRBJ2-5
CASSESPARLAGEETQYF	TGTGCCAGCAGTGAATCTCCCGCGAGACTAGCGGGGGAAGAGACCCAGTACTTC	TRBD2	-	TRBV2	TRBJ2-5
CAWGIASGVGYGYTF	TGTGCCTGGGGAATCGCCTCGGGAGTAGGATATGGCTACACCTTC	-	-	TRBV30	TRBJ1-2
CASSQVWGETQYF	TGCGCCAGCAGCCAAGTCTGGGGGGAGACCCAGTACTTC	-	few	TRBV4-1	TRBJ2-5
CASSFNSGGSYNEQYF	TGTGCCAGCAGCTTCAATAGCGGGGGTTCCTACAATGAGCAGTACTTC	TRBD2	once	TRBV7-2	TRBJ2-7
CASRPRALDGRHGYTF	TGTGCCAGCAGACCACGAGCCCTGGACGGACGACATGGCTACACCTTC	-	few	TRBV6-2/TRBV6-3	TRBJ1-2
CASSRLGTTGTYNEQFF	TGTGCCAGCAGCCGACTGGGAACGACCGGCACCTACAATGAGCAGTTCTTC	-	few	TRBV11-1	TRBJ2-1
CASSSSQGAEAYNEQFF	TGTGCCAGCAGCTCCTCTCAGGGGGCAGAGGCCTACAATGAGCAGTTCTTC	TRBD1	-	TRBV3-1	TRBJ2-1
CASSYVAGPLVYEQYF	TGTGCCAGCAGTTACGTGGCAGGCCCTCTTGTCTACGAGCAGTACTTC	-	-	TRBV6-2/TRBV6-3	TRBJ2-7
CSAPGGRVNEQFF	TGCAGTGCCCCCGGCGGGAGGGTTAATGAGCAGTTCTTC	TRBD2	-	TRBV20-1	TRBJ2-1
CASSLEETGAYGYTF	TGTGCCAGCAGCTTAGAAGAGACAGGGGCCTATGGCTACACCTTC	TRBD1	-	TRBV7-9	TRBJ1-2
CASSEAAGGKQYF	TGCGCCAGCAGCGAAGCAGCTGGGGGCAAGCAGTACTTC	-	-	TRBV5-1	TRBJ2-7
CSASSSIYEQYF	TGCAGTGCTAGTTCCAGCATTTACGAGCAGTACTTC	-	-	TRBV20-1	TRBJ2-7
CASSQGADQETQYF	TGTGCCAGCAGCCAGGGAGCGGACCAAGAGACCCAGTACTTC	-	-	TRBV4-2	TRBJ2-5
CASSPQHRETQFF	TGTGCCAGCTCACCGCAACACAGGGAGACCCAGTTCTTC	-	-	TRBV18	TRBJ2-1
CATSDSGSYEQYF	TGTGCCACCAGTGACTCCGGGAGCTACGAGCAGTACTTC	-	-	TRBV24-1	TRBJ2-7
CASSLETDTEVFF	TGCGCCAGCAGCTTGGAAACCGATACTGAAGTTTTCTTT	-	-	TRBV5-1	TRBJ1-1